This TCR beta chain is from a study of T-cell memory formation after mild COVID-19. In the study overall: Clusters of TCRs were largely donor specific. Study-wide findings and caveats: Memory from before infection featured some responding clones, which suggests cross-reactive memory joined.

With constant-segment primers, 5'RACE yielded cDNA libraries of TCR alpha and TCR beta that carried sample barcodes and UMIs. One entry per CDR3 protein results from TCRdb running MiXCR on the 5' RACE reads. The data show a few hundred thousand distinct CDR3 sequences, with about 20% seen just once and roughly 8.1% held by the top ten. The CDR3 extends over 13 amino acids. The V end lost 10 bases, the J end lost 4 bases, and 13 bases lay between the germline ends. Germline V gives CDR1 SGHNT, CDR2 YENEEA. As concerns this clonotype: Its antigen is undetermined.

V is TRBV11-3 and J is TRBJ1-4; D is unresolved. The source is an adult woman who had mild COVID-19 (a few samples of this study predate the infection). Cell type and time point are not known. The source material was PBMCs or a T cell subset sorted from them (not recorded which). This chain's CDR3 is CAIGGAFNEKLFF. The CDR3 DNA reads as TGTGCCATCGGAGGAGCCTTTAATGAAAAACTGTTTTTT.